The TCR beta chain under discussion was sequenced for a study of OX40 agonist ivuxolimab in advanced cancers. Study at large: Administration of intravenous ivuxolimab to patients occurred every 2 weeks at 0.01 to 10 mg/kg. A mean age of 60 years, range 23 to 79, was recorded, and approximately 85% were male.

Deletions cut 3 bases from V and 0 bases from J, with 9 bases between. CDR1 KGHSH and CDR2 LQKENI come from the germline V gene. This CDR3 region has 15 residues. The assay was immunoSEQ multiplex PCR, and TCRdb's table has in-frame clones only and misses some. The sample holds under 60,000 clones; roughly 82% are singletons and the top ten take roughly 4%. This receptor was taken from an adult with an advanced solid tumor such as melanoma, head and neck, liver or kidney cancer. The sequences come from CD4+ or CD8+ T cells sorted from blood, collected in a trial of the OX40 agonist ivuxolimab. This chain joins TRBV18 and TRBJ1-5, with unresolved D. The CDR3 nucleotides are TGTGCCAGCTCACCTGAGACAAATAGCAATCAGCCCCAGCATTTT. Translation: CASSPETNSNQPQHF.